These T cell receptor beta chains were read from a single sample in a study of response to subunit inactivated influenza vaccine. TCRdb re-analysed the RT-PCR reads in MiXCR, keeping a single row per CDR3 protein. The repertoire has 450,000 to 600,000 distinct CDR3 sequences, roughly 8.2% of them found once; the top ten carry over 10%. Sequencing used PBMCs from blood, obtained roughly 24 months after vaccination. These TCRs come from a man aged 50-75 years who received an inactivated influenza vaccine. The CDR3 runs from the conserved cysteine through the conserved F or W. D genes are given only for firm matches. Rows may omit the clone size; those that give it use once, few, many or a size class.

DNA: TGCGCCAGCAGCCAAGGACAGAGTCAAGGAACCGGGGAGCTGTTTTTT
CDR3: CASSQGQSQGTGELFF
size: many
V: TRBV4-3
J: TRBJ2-2
D: -

DNA: TGCGCCAGCAGCTTCGCGCTAGACTACAATGAGCAGTTCTTC
CDR3: CASSFALDYNEQFF
size: few
V: TRBV5-1
J: TRBJ2-1
D: -

DNA: TGCAGCGCATCGAGGGACAGTAGCTCCTACGAGCAGTACTTC
CDR3: CSASRDSSSYEQYF
size: few
V: TRBV29-1
J: TRBJ2-7
D: TRBD1

DNA: TGCAGTGCCAGAAGACGCACCGGGGAGCTGTTTTTT
CDR3: CSARRRTGELFF
size: few
V: TRBV20-1
J: TRBJ2-2
D: -

DNA: TGTGCCACCAGTGATTCCAGAAGCGCCGAGCAGTACTTC
CDR3: CATSDSRSAEQYF
size: many
V: TRBV24-1
J: TRBJ2-7
D: -

DNA: TGTGCCAGCAGCACTGGACTAGCGGGGGGGCATCGCTCCTACGAGCAGTACTTC
CDR3: CASSTGLAGGHRSYEQYF
size: -
V: TRBV9
J: TRBJ2-7
D: TRBD2

DNA: TGTGCCATCAGTGATCCAGGGGACCCTGGAAACACCATATATTTT
CDR3: CAISDPGDPGNTIYF
size: -
V: TRBV10-3
J: TRBJ1-3
D: -

DNA: TGTGCCAGCAGTGGAGGGGGCGCGGATGGCTACACCTTC
CDR3: CASSGGGADGYTF
size: many
V: TRBV28
J: TRBJ1-2
D: TRBD1

DNA: TGTGCCAGCAGCTTAGCAGGGGTCTACGGCGGGGAGCTGTTTTTT
CDR3: CASSLAGVYGGELFF
size: few
V: TRBV7-2
J: TRBJ2-2
D: -

DNA: TGTGCCAGCACTTCCGAGACTAGCAGAAACACAGATACGCAGTATTTT
CDR3: CASTSETSRNTDTQYF
size: -
V: TRBV12-3/TRBV12-4
J: TRBJ2-3
D: TRBD2

DNA: TGTGCCAGCAGCTCGACTAGGGCCCAGGGTGAGCAGTTCTTC
CDR3: CASSSTRAQGEQFF
size: -
V: TRBV7-2
J: TRBJ2-1
D: -

DNA: TGTGCCAGCAGCCCAACTTGGGGGGGTGGGGCCAATGTCCTGACTTTC
CDR3: CASSPTWGGGANVLTF
size: -
V: TRBV7-2
J: TRBJ2-6
D: TRBD2

DNA: TGTGCCAGCAGTAAAAATACAGGGATTGAGGTTGAGCAGTTCTTC
CDR3: CASSKNTGIEVEQFF
size: -
V: TRBV6-2/TRBV6-3
J: TRBJ2-1
D: -

DNA: TGTGCCAGCAGTGACGGGGTCAATGAGCAGTTCTTC
CDR3: CASSDGVNEQFF
size: -
V: TRBV25-1
J: TRBJ2-1
D: -

DNA: TGTGCCAGCACCCAGACAGGGTCTGGAAACACCATATATTTT
CDR3: CASTQTGSGNTIYF
size: few
V: TRBV6-1
J: TRBJ1-3
D: TRBD1

DNA: TGTGCCAGCAGCTTGGGTTTCTTTGACCAAGAGACCCAGTACTTC
CDR3: CASSLGFFDQETQYF
size: -
V: TRBV7-8
J: TRBJ2-5
D: -

DNA: TGTGCCAGCAGTTACAGGACTATAGGCCCAGATACGCAGTATTTT
CDR3: CASSYRTIGPDTQYF
size: -
V: TRBV6-2/TRBV6-3
J: TRBJ2-3
D: -

DNA: TGTGCCAGCAGCTCGGACGTTAGACAGCTCACCGGGGAGCTGTTTTTT
CDR3: CASSSDVRQLTGELFF
size: many
V: TRBV5-6
J: TRBJ2-2
D: -

DNA: TGCAGCGTTGTAGTTCTAGCGGGCACAGATACGCAGTATTTT
CDR3: CSVVVLAGTDTQYF
size: few
V: TRBV29-1
J: TRBJ2-3
D: TRBD2

DNA: TGTGCCAGCAGCCTCAGGGGGCCCGCGGGTGAAAAACTGTTTTTT
CDR3: CASSLRGPAGEKLFF
size: -
V: TRBV3-1
J: TRBJ1-4
D: TRBD1

DNA: TGTGCCAGCACCCGTGAGAGCGGGGCCTACAATGAGCAGTTCTTC
CDR3: CASTRESGAYNEQFF
size: -
V: TRBV2
J: TRBJ2-1
D: TRBD2

DNA: TGTGCCAGCAGCGTGCGTACTAGCAGCCAGTTCTTC
CDR3: CASSVRTSSQFF
size: many
V: TRBV5-6
J: TRBJ2-1
D: -

DNA: TGCGCCAGCAGCGACGCAGGAACAAGCAATCAGCCCCAGCATTTT
CDR3: CASSDAGTSNQPQHF
size: few
V: TRBV4-1
J: TRBJ1-5
D: -

DNA: TGTGCCTGGAGTAGGGGCATGGGCACTGAAGCTTTCTTT
CDR3: CAWSRGMGTEAFF
size: -
V: TRBV30
J: TRBJ1-1
D: -

DNA: TGTGCCAGCAGCTTACTTACTGACAGGAGCTCCTACGAGCAGTACTTC
CDR3: CASSLLTDRSSYEQYF
size: few
V: TRBV7-6
J: TRBJ2-7
D: -

DNA: TGTGCCAGCAGTTTAACGCAGAGAGACTATGGCTACACCTTC
CDR3: CASSLTQRDYGYTF
size: -
V: TRBV27
J: TRBJ1-2
D: -

DNA: TGTGCCAGTAGTTCCCCCAATGACTTCGAGCAGTTCTTC
CDR3: CASSSPNDFEQFF
size: many
V: TRBV19
J: TRBJ2-1
D: -

DNA: TGCAGCGCAAAACCGGGACAGGGCTCCTACAATGAGCAGTTCTTC
CDR3: CSAKPGQGSYNEQFF
size: few
V: TRBV29-1
J: TRBJ2-1
D: TRBD1

DNA: TGCAGTGCTAGGCGATGGGGTTACAATGAGCAGTTCTTC
CDR3: CSARRWGYNEQFF
size: few
V: TRBV20-1
J: TRBJ2-1
D: -

DNA: TGTGCCATGTCGGACAGGGGATACGAGCAGTACTTC
CDR3: CAMSDRGYEQYF
size: few
V: TRBV10-3
J: TRBJ2-7
D: TRBD1

DNA: TGCGCCAGCAGCTTGACTAGCGGGAGGATGGAGACCCAGTACTTC
CDR3: CASSLTSGRMETQYF
size: -
V: TRBV5-1
J: TRBJ2-5
D: TRBD2

DNA: TGTGCCAGCAGTAGAGTCGGAGGGGACGAGCAGTACTTC
CDR3: CASSRVGGDEQYF
size: -
V: TRBV12-3/TRBV12-4
J: TRBJ2-7
D: -

DNA: TGTGCCAGCAGCCCCCGCCCCAGCGGGAGAGAGACCCAGTACTTC
CDR3: CASSPRPSGRETQYF
size: few
V: TRBV7-8
J: TRBJ2-5
D: TRBD2

DNA: TGTGCCAGCAGTTACTCGACGGCTGATTACAATGAGCAGTTCTTC
CDR3: CASSYSTADYNEQFF
size: few
V: TRBV6-5
J: TRBJ2-1
D: -

DNA: TGTGCCAGCAGTCCTACCGGGACAGGGAACAATCAGCCCCAGCATTTT
CDR3: CASSPTGTGNNQPQHF
size: -
V: TRBV12-3/TRBV12-4
J: TRBJ1-5
D: TRBD1

DNA: TGTGCCAGCATCGACCACGGCAGATCCTACAATGAGCAGTTCTTC
CDR3: CASIDHGRSYNEQFF
size: -
V: TRBV6-2/TRBV6-3
J: TRBJ2-1
D: -

DNA: TGTGCCAGCAGTTACTCCCCCTTGAGCGGGCCTCACAATGAGCAGTTCTTC
CDR3: CASSYSPLSGPHNEQFF
size: -
V: TRBV6-5
J: TRBJ2-1
D: -

DNA: TGTGCCAGCAGTAAAACCGGGGAGGCCTACGAGCAGTACTTC
CDR3: CASSKTGEAYEQYF
size: many
V: TRBV27
J: TRBJ2-7
D: -

DNA: TGTGCCAGCAGTTTTCTTCTTGGAACCTACGAGCAGTACTTC
CDR3: CASSFLLGTYEQYF
size: -
V: TRBV28
J: TRBJ2-7
D: -

DNA: TGCGCCAGCAGCTTGGTAGCGGGGGGATCCACAGATACGCAGTATTTT
CDR3: CASSLVAGGSTDTQYF
size: many
V: TRBV5-1
J: TRBJ2-3
D: TRBD2

DNA: TGTGCCAGCAGCTCGGGACTAGCGGGTACCGGGGAGCTGTTTTTT
CDR3: CASSSGLAGTGELFF
size: few
V: TRBV7-3
J: TRBJ2-2
D: TRBD2

DNA: TGTGCCATCATGACTAGCGGGAACACCGGGGAGCTGTTTTTT
CDR3: CAIMTSGNTGELFF
size: -
V: TRBV10-3
J: TRBJ2-2
D: TRBD2